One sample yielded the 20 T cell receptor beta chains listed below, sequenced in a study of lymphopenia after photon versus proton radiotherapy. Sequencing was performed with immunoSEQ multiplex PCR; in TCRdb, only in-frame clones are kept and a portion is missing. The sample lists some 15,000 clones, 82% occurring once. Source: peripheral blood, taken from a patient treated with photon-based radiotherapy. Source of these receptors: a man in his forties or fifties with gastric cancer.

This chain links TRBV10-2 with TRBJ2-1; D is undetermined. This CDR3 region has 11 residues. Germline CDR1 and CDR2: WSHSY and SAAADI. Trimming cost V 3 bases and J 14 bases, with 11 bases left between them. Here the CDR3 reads CASSDWQDEFF. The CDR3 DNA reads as TGCGCCAGCAGTGATTGGCAGGACGAGTTCTTC.

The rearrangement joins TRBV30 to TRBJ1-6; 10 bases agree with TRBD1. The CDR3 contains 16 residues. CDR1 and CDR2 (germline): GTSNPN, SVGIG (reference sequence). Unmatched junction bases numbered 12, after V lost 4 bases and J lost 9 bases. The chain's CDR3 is CAWTPLTGGASSPLHF. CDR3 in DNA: TGTGCCTGGACCCCCCTGACAGGGGGCGCATCTTCACCCCTCCACTTT.

This CDR3 reads CASSLAVTDTQYF. In DNA form, the CDR3 reads TGCGCCAGCAGCTTGGCCGTCACAGATACGCAGTATTTT. V usage is TRBV5-1 and J usage is TRBJ2-3; D call uncertain. The germline V and J ends were trimmed by 0 bases and 2 bases, with 4 bases remaining between them. Germline CDR1 is SGHRS and CDR2 is YFSETQ. The CDR3 extends over 13 amino acids. The complete variable domain, with remaining parts taken from reference TRBV5-1 and TRBJ2-3, reads KAGVTQTPRYLIKTRGQQVTLSCSPISGHRSVSWYQQTPGQGLQFLFEYFSETQRNKGNFPGRFSGRQFSNSRSEMNVSTLELGDSALYLCASSLAVTDTQYFGPGTRLTVL.

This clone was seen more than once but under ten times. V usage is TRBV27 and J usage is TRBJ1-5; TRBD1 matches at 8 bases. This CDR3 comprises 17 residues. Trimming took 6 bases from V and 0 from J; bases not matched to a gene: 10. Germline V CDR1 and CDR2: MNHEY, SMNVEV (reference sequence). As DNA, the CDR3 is TGTGCCAGCAGCCCCCAGGGGGCTCGTTTTAGCAATCAGCCCCAGCATTTT. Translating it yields CASSPQGARFSNQPQHF.

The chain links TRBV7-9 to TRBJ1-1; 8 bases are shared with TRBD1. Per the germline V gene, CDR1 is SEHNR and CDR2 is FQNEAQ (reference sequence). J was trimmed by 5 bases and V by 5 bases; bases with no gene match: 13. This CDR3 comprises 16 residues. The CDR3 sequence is CASSHGQGLVGTEAFF. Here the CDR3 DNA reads TGTGCCAGCAGCCATGGACAGGGTTTAGTCGGGACTGAAGCTTTCTTT.

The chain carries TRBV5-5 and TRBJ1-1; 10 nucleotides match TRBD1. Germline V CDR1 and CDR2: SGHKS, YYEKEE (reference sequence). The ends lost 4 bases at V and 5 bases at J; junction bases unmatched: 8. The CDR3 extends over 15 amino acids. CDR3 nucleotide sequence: TGTGCCAGCAGCCCTCCGGGACAGGGGTATACTGAAGCTTTCTTT. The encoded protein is CASSPPGQGYTEAFF.

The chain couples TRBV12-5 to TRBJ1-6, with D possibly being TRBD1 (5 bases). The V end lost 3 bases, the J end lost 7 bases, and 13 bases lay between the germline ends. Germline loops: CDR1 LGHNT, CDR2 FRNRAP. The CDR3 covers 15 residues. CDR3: CASGLSSGSNSPLHF. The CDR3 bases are TGTGCTAGTGGTTTATCATCAGGGTCGAATTCACCCCTCCACTTT. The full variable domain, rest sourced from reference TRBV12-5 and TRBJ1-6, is DARVTQTPRHKVTEMGQEVTMRCQPILGHNTVFWYRQTMMQGLELLAYFRNRAPLDDSGMPKDRFSAEMPDATLATLKIQPSEPRDSAVYFCASGLSSGSNSPLHFGNGTRLTVT.

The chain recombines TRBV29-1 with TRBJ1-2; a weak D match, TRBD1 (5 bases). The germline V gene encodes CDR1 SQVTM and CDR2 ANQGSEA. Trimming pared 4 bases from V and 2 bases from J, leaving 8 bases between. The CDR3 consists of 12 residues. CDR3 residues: CSVGKGNYGYTF. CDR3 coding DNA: TGCAGCGTTGGTAAGGGGAACTATGGCTACACCTTC. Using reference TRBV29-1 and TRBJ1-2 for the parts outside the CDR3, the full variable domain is SAVISQKPSRDICQRGTSLTIQCQVDSQVTMMFWYRQQPGQSLTLIATANQGSEATYESGFVIDKFPISRPNLTFSTLTVSNMSPEDSSIYLCSVGKGNYGYTFGSGTRLTVV.

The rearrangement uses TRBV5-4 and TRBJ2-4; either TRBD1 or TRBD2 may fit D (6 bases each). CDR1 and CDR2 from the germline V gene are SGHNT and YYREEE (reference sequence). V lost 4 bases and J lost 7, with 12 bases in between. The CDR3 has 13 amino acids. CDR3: CASSPEGGNIQYF. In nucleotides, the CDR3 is TGTGCCAGCAGCCCGGAGGGGGGTAACATTCAGTACTTC.

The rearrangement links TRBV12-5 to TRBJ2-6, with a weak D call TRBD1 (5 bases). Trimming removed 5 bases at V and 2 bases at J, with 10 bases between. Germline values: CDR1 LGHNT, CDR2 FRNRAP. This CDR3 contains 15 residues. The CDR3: CASGPGWAGANVLTF. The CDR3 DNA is TGTGCTAGTGGTCCAGGGTGGGCTGGGGCCAACGTCCTGACTTTC. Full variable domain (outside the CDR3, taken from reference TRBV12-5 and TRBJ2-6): DARVTQTPRHKVTEMGQEVTMRCQPILGHNTVFWYRQTMMQGLELLAYFRNRAPLDDSGMPKDRFSAEMPDATLATLKIQPSEPRDSAVYFCASGPGWAGANVLTFGAGSRLTVL.

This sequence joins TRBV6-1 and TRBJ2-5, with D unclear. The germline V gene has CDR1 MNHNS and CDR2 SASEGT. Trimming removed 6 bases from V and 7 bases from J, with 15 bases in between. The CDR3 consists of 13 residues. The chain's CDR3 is CASSPSGRVTQYF. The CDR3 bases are TGTGCCAGCAGCCCCTCGGGTAGGGTGACCCAGTACTTC.

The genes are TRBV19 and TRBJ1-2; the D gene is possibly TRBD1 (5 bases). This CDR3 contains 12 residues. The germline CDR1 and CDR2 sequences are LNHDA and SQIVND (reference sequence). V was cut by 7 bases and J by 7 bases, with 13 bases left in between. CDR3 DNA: TGTGCCAGTAATTCAGGGCTGAGTGGCTACACCTTC. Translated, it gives CASNSGLSGYTF.

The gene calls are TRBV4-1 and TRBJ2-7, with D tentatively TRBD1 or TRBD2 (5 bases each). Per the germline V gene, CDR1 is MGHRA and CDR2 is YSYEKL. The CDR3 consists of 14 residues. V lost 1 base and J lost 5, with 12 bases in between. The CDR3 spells CASSQAGDADEQYF. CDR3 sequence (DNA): TGCGCCAGCAGCCAAGCTGGGGACGCTGACGAGCAGTACTTC.

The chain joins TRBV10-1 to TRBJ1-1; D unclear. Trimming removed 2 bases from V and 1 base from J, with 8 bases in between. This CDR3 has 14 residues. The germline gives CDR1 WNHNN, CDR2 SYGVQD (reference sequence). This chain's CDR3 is CASSEGRSNTEAFF. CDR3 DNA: TGCGCCAGCAGTGAGGGACGGTCGAACACTGAAGCTTTCTTT.

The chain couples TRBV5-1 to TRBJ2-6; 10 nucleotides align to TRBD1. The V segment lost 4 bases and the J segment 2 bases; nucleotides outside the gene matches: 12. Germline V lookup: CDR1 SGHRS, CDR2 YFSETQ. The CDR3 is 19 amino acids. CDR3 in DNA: TGCGCCAGCAGCCAAAGAACCGGGACAGGGGTTGCTGGGGCCAACGTCCTGACTTTC. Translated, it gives CASSQRTGTGVAGANVLTF.

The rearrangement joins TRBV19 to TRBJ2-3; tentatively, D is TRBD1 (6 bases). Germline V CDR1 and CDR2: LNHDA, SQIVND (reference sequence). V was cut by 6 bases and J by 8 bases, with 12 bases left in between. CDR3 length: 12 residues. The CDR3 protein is CASSFRGGTQYF. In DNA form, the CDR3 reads TGTGCCAGTAGCTTTAGAGGGGGTACGCAGTATTTT.

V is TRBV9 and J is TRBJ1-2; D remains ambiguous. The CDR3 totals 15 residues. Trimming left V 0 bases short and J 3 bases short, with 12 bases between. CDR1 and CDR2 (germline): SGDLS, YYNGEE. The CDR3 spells CASSVALDAYYGYTF. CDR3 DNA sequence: TGTGCCAGCAGCGTAGCTCTTGACGCATACTATGGCTACACCTTC.

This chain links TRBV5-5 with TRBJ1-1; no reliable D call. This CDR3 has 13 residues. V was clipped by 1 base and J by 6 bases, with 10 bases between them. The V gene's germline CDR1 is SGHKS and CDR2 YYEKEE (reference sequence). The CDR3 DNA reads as TGTGCCAGCAGCTTGTTGCTTCATCCTGAAGCTTTCTTT. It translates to CASSLLLHPEAFF.

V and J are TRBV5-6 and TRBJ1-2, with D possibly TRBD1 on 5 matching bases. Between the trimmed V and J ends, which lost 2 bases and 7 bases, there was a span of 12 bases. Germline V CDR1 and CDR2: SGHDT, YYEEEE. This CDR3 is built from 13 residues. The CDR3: CASSFTRVRGYTF. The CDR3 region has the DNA TGTGCCAGCAGCTTCACCAGGGTTCGTGGCTACACCTTC.

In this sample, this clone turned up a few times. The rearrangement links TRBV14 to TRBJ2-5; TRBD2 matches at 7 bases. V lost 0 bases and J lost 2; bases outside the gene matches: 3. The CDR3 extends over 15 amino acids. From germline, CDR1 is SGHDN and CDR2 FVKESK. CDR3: CASSQDRRGQETQYF. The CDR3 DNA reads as TGTGCCAGCAGCCAAGATCGGCGGGGGCAAGAGACCCAGTACTTC. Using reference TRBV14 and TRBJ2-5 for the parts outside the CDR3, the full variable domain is EAGVTQFPSHSVIEKGQTVTLRCDPISGHDNLYWYRRVMGKEIKFLLHFVKESKQDESGMPNNRFLAERTGGTYSTLKVQPAELEDSGVYFCASSQDRRGQETQYFGPGTRLLVL.